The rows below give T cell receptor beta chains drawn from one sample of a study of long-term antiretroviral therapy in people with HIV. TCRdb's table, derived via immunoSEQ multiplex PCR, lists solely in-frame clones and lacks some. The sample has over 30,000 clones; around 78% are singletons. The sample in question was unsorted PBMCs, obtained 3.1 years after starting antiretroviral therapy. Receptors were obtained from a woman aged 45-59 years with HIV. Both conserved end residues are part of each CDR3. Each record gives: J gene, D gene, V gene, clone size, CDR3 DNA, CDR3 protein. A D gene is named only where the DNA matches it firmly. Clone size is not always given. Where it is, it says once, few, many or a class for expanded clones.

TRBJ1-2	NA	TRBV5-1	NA	TGCGCCAGCAGCTTGGGAGAGGGGGGAAGGTATGGCTACACCTTC	CASSLGEGGRYGYTF
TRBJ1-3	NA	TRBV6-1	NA	TGTGCCAGCAGTACCCCCGGGTCTGGAAACACCATATATTTT	CASSTPGSGNTIYF
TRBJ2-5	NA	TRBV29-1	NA	TGCAGCGTGGGGTCTGGGGGAGAGACCCAGTACTTC	CSVGSGGETQYF
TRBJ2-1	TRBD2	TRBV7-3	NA	TGTGCCAGCAGTCTGCGGGGGGGCAGGTCCTACAATGAGCAGTTCTTC	CASSLRGGRSYNEQFF
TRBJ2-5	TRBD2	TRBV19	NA	TGTGCCAGTAGTATAGTTAGCGGGGGGGCCGGAGAGACCCAGTACTTC	CASSIVSGGAGETQYF
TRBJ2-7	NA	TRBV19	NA	TGTGCCAGTAGTCGAAACGCGGCCGAGCAGTACTTC	CASSRNAAEQYF
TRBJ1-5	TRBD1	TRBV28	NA	TGTGCCAGCAGTTTAGAGGGACAGGGTAATTATCAGCCCCAGCATTTT	CASSLEGQGNYQPQHF
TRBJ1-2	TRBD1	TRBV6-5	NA	TGTGCCACCAAGAGACAGGGGTCTGACTATGGCTACACCTTC	CATKRQGSDYGYTF
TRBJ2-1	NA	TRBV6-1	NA	TGTGCCAGCAGTGATTGGTTTGATGAAAACAGGGAGCAGTTCTTC	CASSDWFDENREQFF
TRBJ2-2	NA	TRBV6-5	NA	TGTGCCAGCAGTTACTCGGGGTTGGACACCGGGGAGCTGTTTTTT	CASSYSGLDTGELFF
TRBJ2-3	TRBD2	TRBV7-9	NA	TGTGCCAGCAGTCCCCCTCCTACTAGCGCCGTCACAGATACGCAGTATTTT	CASSPPPTSAVTDTQYF
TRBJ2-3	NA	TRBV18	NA	TGTGCCAGCTCACCACCGGGAAAAGCAGATACGCAGTATTTT	CASSPPGKADTQYF
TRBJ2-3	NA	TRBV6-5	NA	TGTGCCAGCAGGAACATCGGCGGTACGCAGTATTTT	CASRNIGGTQYF
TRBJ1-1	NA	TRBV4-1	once	TGCGCCACCTCCCGGGGGGGTGCAGGTACTGAAGCTTTCTTT	CATSRGGAGTEAFF
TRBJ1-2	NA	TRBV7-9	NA	TGTGCCAGCAGCCACCGCAATCTCGAGGTCTACGGCTACACCTTC	CASSHRNLEVYGYTF
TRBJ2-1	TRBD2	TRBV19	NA	TGTGCCAGTAGTATAGATCAGGTAGCGGGGGGACTCAATGAGCAGTTCTTC	CASSIDQVAGGLNEQFF
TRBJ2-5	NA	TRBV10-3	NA	TGTGCCATCAGCCTGGGAGGCCCGGGTCAAGAGACCCAGTACTTC	CAISLGGPGQETQYF
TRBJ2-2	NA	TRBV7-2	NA	TGTGCCAGCAGCTTAGATGGGGAGCTGTTTTTT	CASSLDGELFF
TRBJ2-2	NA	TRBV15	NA	TGTGCCACCAGCGGACCGACGATCACCGGGGAGCTGTTTTTT	CATSGPTITGELFF
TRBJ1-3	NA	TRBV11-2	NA	TGTGCCAGCAACCGGGCCTCTGGAAACACCATATATTTT	CASNRASGNTIYF
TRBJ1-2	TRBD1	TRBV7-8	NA	TGTGCCAGCAGCTTAGCTGCGACAGGGCCGAACTACACCTTC	CASSLAATGPNYTF
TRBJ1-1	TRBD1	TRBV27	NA	TGTGCCACTTCGACAGGGGACAAGGCTGAAGCTTTCTTT	CATSTGDKAEAFF
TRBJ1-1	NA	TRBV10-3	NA	TGTGCCATCAGGGGGGGACGGAACACTGAAGCTTTCTTT	CAIRGGRNTEAFF
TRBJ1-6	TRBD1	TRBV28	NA	TGTGCCAGCAGCGCAGGGGGTATTAATTCACCCCTCCACTTT	CASSAGGINSPLHF
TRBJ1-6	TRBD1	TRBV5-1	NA	TGCGCCAGCAGCTTGGAAGGGGACAGAAATTCACCCCTCCACTTT	CASSLEGDRNSPLHF
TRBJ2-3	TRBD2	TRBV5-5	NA	TGTGCCAGCAGCTTGGGGCTAGCGGGGGGGCCGGATACGCAGTATTTT	CASSLGLAGGPDTQYF
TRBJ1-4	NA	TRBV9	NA	TGTGCCAGCAGCGTAGAAGGCAGCCGAGAGGAAAAACTGTTTTTT	CASSVEGSREEKLFF
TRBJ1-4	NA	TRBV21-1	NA	TGTGCCAGCAGCCCCTTTTGGGCAACTAATGAAAAACTGTTTTTT	CASSPFWATNEKLFF
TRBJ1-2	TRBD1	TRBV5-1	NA	TGCGCCAGCAGCTATGGACAGGGCCTATATGGCTACACCTTC	CASSYGQGLYGYTF
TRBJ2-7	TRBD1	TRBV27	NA	TGTGCCAGCAGTTTGGGGACAGGCCCACACGAGCAGTACTTC	CASSLGTGPHEQYF
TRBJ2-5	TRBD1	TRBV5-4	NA	TGTGCCAGCACCTCTTCCAGGGGGCGGGAGACCCAGTACTTC	CASTSSRGRETQYF
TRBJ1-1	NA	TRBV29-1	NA	TGCAGCGTATGGTCTCCCCCGAACACTGAAGCTTTCTTT	CSVWSPPNTEAFF
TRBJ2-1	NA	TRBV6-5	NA	TGTGCCAGCAGTCTGACGGCTCGTGAGCAGTTCTTC	CASSLTAREQFF
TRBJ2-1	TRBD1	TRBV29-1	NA	TGCAGCGTTCCCCGACAGGGGACCGACAATGAGCAGTTCTTC	CSVPRQGTDNEQFF
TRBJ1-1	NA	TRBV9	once	TGTGCCAGCAGCCCCGACCCATTGAACACTGAAGCTTTCTTT	CASSPDPLNTEAFF
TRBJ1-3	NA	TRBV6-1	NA	TGTGCCAGCAGTGGACTGGTGGGAACTGGAAACACCATATATTTT	CASSGLVGTGNTIYF
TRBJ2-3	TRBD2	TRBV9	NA	TGTGCCAGCAGCGTTAGCGGGGGGGCAGTCACAGATACGCAGTATTTT	CASSVSGGAVTDTQYF
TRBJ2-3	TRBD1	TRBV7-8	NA	TGTGCCAGCAGCCCGACTCTCGGCGGGGTAGTGGATCGGACAGGGGGCACAGATACGCAGTATTTT	CASSPTLGGVVDRTGGTDTQYF
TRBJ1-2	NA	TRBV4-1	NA	TGCGCCAGCAGCCCAGGAGGGTGGGGGGATGGCTACACCTTC	CASSPGGWGDGYTF
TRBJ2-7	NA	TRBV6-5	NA	TGTGCCAGCAGTTCCCCCATCCACAGCATCTCCTACGAGCAGTACTTC	CASSSPIHSISYEQYF
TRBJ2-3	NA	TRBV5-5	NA	TGTGCCAGCAGCGAAGACTACACCACAGATACGCAGTATTTT	CASSEDYTTDTQYF
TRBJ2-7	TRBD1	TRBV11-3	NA	TGTGCCAGCAGACCGGGACAGGGGGCGTACGAGCAGTACTTC	CASRPGQGAYEQYF